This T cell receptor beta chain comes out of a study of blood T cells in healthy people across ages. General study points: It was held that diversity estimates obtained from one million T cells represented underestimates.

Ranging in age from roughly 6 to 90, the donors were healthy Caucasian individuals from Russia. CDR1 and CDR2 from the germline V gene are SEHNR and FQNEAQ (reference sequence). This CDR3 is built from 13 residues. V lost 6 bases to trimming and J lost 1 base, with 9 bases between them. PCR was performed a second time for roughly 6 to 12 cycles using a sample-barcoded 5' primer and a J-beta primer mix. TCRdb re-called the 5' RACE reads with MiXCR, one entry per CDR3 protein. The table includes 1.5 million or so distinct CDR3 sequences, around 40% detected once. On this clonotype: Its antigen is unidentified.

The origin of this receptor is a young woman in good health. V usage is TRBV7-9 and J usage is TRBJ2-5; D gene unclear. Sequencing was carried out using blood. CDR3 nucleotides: TGTGCCAGCAGTTTCGACGGCCAAGAGACCCAGTACTTC. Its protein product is CASSFDGQETQYF. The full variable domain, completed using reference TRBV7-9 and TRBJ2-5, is DTGVSQNPRHKITKRGQNVTFRCDPISEHNRLYWYRQTLGQGPEFLTYFQNEAQLEKSRLLSDRFSAERPKGSFSTLEIQRTEQGDSAMYLCASSFDGQETQYFGPGTRLLVL.